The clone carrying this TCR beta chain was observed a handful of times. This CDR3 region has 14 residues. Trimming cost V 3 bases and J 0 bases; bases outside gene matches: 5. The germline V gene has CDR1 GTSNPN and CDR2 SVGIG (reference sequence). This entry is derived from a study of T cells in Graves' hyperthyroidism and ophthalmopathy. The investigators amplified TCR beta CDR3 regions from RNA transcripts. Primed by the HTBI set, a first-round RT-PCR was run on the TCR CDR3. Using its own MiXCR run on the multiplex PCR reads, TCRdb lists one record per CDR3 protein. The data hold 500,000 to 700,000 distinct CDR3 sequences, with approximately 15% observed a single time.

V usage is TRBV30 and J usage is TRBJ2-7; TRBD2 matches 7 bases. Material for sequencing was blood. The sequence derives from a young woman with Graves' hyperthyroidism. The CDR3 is CAWRRGGSSYEQYF. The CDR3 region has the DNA TGTGCCTGGAGACGGGGCGGGAGCTCCTACGAGCAGTACTTC.